The 31 T cell receptor beta chains below come from one sample, sequenced in a study of T cells after yellow fever vaccination. MiXCR was run by TCRdb on the 5' RACE reads, yielding one entry per CDR3 protein. The sample lists about 170,000 distinct CDR3 sequences; about 6% were seen once. The sample in question was CD4+ T cells sorted from PBMCs, obtained on the day of the first yellow fever vaccination. The receptors stem from a young man who received the YFV17D yellow fever vaccine.

This clonotype was seen at least ten times. The rearrangement joins TRBV27 to TRBJ2-1; D is undetermined. With 3 bases removed from V and 4 bases from J, the gap between germline ends came to 13 bases. The CDR3 is 15 amino acids. CDR1 is MNHEY, CDR2 SMNVEV, per germline (reference sequence). The CDR3 sequence: CASSLAAQSYNEQFF. For the CDR3, the DNA is TGTGCCAGCAGTTTGGCAGCCCAATCGTACAATGAGCAGTTCTTC.

This clonotype was observed many times. The chain carries TRBV3-1 and TRBJ1-5; no clear D gene. This CDR3 is 13 amino acids long. CDR1 is LGHDT and CDR2 is YNNKEL in the germline V gene (reference sequence). Trimming took off 2 bases at V and 11 bases at J, with 13 bases between the two ends. The CDR3 is CASSQSEDHTQHF. In DNA, the CDR3 is TGTGCCAGCAGCCAATCCGAAGACCATACCCAGCATTTT. The full variable domain, in which reference TRBV3-1 and TRBJ1-5 provide the parts outside the CDR3, is DTAVSQTPKYLVTQMGNDKSIKCEQNLGHDTMYWYKQDSKKFLKIMFSYNNKELIINETVPNRFSPKSPDKAHLNLHINSLELGDSAVYFCASSQSEDHTQHFGDGTRLSIL.

This clonotype was counted many times. J is TRBJ2-6 and V is TRBV6-5, with D possibly matching TRBD1 (5 bases). Germline V gene data show CDR1 as MNHEY and CDR2 as SVGAGI. The CDR3 length is 16 residues. The V end lost 0 bases, the J end lost 3 bases, and 9 bases lay between the germline ends. The CDR3 region has the DNA TGTGCCAGCAGTTACTCACAGGTACATGGGGCCAACGTCCTGACTTTC. Residues: CASSYSQVHGANVLTF.

The rearrangement links TRBV19 to TRBJ1-2, with 7 nucleotides matching TRBD1. Per germline, CDR1 LNHDA and CDR2 SQIVND (reference sequence). V trimming: 6 bases; J trimming: 2 bases; junction bases outside the gene matches: 6. This CDR3 is 14 amino acids long. The CDR3 DNA follows: TGTGCCAGTAGGGATACAGGGGAGAACTATGGCTACACCTTC. Its translation is CASRDTGENYGYTF.

The genes are TRBV6-1 and TRBJ1-2, with 8 bases fitting TRBD1. V shed 7 bases and J 8 bases; nucleotides not matched to a gene: 6. The CDR3 consists of 12 residues. From germline, CDR1 is MNHNS and CDR2 SASEGT. The CDR3, as DNA: TGTGCCAGCATTAACAGGGGGACAGGCTACACCTTC. Protein sequence: CASINRGTGYTF.

The V and J genes are TRBV11-2 and TRBJ2-7; tentatively, D is TRBD1 or TRBD2 (5 bases each). The V gene's germline CDR1 is SGHAT and CDR2 FQNNGV. V lost 5 bases, J lost 5 bases, and 19 bases lay in between. The CDR3 consists of 15 residues. As DNA, the CDR3 is TGTGCCAGCAGCACGTCCGGGACCCAGGTCCACGAGCAGTACTTC. It encodes CASSTSGTQVHEQYF. Filled out from reference TRBV11-2 and TRBJ2-7, the complete variable domain reads EAGVAQSPRYKIIEKRQSVAFWCNPISGHATLYWYQQILGQGPKLLIQFQNNGVVDDSQLPKDRFSAERLKGVDSTLKIQPAKLEDSAVYLCASSTSGTQVHEQYFGPGTRLTVT.

The table lists this clonotype with many counts. DNA of the CDR3: TGTGCCAGCAGTAACGACAGGGGGTCCTACGAGCAGTACTTC. It codes for CASSNDRGSYEQYF. The V call is TRBV6-5, the J call TRBJ2-7, with TRBD1 matching over 9 bases. The V gene's germline CDR1 is MNHEY and CDR2 SVGAGI. The CDR3 sequence is 14 residues long. Trimming took 5 bases from V and 1 from J; bases not matched to a gene: 3.

In this sample, this clonotype turned up many times. This sequence joins TRBV20-1 and TRBJ2-3; 11 nucleotides match TRBD2. Losses at the gene ends were 2 bases for V and 4 bases for J; bases not matched to a gene: 8. Per germline, CDR1 DFQATT and CDR2 SNEGSKA (reference sequence). This CDR3 is 16 amino acids long. CDR3 amino acids: CSARSPSGGNSDTQYF. The CDR3 DNA reads as TGCAGTGCTAGATCCCCTAGCGGGGGGAATTCAGATACGCAGTATTTT.

As regards this clonotype: One base away lies a much larger clone, so this may be a sequencing read error. This rearrangement joins TRBV7-8 to TRBJ2-2, with D tentatively TRBD2 (6 bases). CDR1 and CDR2 from the germline V gene are SGHVS and FQNEAQ. The CDR3 is 17 amino acids. V was clipped by 1 base and J by 4 bases, with 16 bases between them. CDR3 in amino acids: CASSLGGGTSSTGELFF. CDR3 bases: TGTGCCAGCAGCTTAGGCGGAGGGACTTCATCCACCGGGGAGCTGTTTTTT.

In DNA form, the CDR3 reads TGTGCCAGCAGTGTGGCGGGGGGCGGCGAGCAGTACTTC. Protein product: CASSVAGGGEQYF. This chain links TRBV25-1 with TRBJ2-7, with 8 bases aligning to TRBD2. CDR1 and CDR2 from the germline V gene are MGHDK and SYGVNS. This CDR3 contains 13 residues. Losses at the gene ends were 4 bases for V and 6 bases for J; bases not matched to a gene: 5.

This clonotype occurred many times. The chain uses TRBV5-1 and TRBJ2-4, with TRBD2 matching 11 bases. CDR1 is SGHRS, CDR2 YFSETQ, per germline. Germline trimming cut 4 bases from V and 6 bases from J; bases unmatched to any gene: 3. The CDR3 spans 14 residues. The CDR3 DNA reads as TGCGCCAGCAGCGCTACTAGCGGGGGAAACATTCAGTACTTC. This gives the protein CASSATSGGNIQYF. Full variable domain (rest looked up from reference TRBV5-1 and TRBJ2-4): KAGVTQTPRYLIKTRGQQVTLSCSPISGHRSVSWYQQTPGQGLQFLFEYFSETQRNKGNFPGRFSGRQFSNSRSEMNVSTLELGDSALYLCASSATSGGNIQYFGAGTRLSVL.

Only a few counts were recorded for this clonotype. The chain employs TRBV4-3 and TRBJ2-3, with D perhaps TRBD1 (5 bases). The CDR3 totals 17 residues. V was shortened by 0 bases and J by 4 bases, with 17 bases between the two germline ends. Germline lookup yields CDR1 LGHNA and CDR2 YSLEER. CDR3 protein: CASSQELIYQGPDTQYF. CDR3 DNA: TGCGCCAGCAGCCAAGAACTGATATACCAGGGTCCAGATACGCAGTATTTT.

This rearrangement joins TRBV19 to TRBJ2-3; the D gene is possibly TRBD1 (5 bases). Trimming stripped 5 bases from V and 2 bases from J, with 14 bases between. Germline-derived CDR1 and CDR2 are LNHDA and SQIVND (reference sequence). The CDR3 sequence is 15 residues long. CDR3 sequence reads: CASSFRQRPTDTQYF. The CDR3 region has the DNA TGTGCCAGTAGTTTTAGACAGAGGCCCACAGATACGCAGTATTTT.

This clonotype was seen at least ten times. CDR3 sequence reads: CAISEWELGEAFF. The CDR3, as DNA: TGTGCCATCAGTGAGTGGGAATTGGGTGAAGCTTTCTTT. The chain has TRBV10-3 and TRBJ1-1; D ambiguous. The CDR3 covers 13 residues. Trimming stripped 1 base from V and 7 bases from J, with 10 bases between. Germline V gene lookup returns CDR1 ENHRY and CDR2 SYGVKD.

This clonotype was found once. The chain recombines TRBV5-4 with TRBJ1-2; D possibly corresponds to TRBD1 (6 bases). V lost 4 bases and J 3 bases, leaving 16 bases between the germline ends. Germline loops: CDR1 SGHNT, CDR2 YYREEE (reference sequence). This CDR3 has 15 amino acids. CDR3 in DNA: TGTGCCAGCAGCCTCCAAATCAGGGGCGACTATGGCTACACCTTC. Residues: CASSLQIRGDYGYTF.

This clonotype has a handful of counts. V is TRBV12-3 or TRBV12-4 and J is TRBJ2-1; weak D call: TRBD1 (5 bases). CDR3 length equals 13 residues. Trimming left V 3 bases short and J 7 bases short, with 10 bases between. This chain's CDR3 is CASSFAQVNEQFF. Written as DNA, the CDR3 is TGTGCCAGCAGTTTTGCACAGGTAAATGAGCAGTTCTTC.

This clonotype was detected many times. The chain recombines TRBV5-1 with TRBJ2-2; 7 bases match TRBD1. Unmatched junction bases numbered 6, after V lost 4 bases and J lost 0 bases. This CDR3 is built from 16 residues. Germline V gene data show CDR1 as SGHRS and CDR2 as YFSETQ. The DNA of the CDR3 is TGCGCCAGCAGCCACTCCGGGACAGCGAACACCGGGGAGCTGTTTTTT. Its translation is CASSHSGTANTGELFF.

This clonotype was detected ten times or more. The gene calls are TRBV5-1 and TRBJ2-1; D gene uncertain. The germline CDR1 and CDR2 sequences are SGHRS and YFSETQ. Trimming cost V 7 bases and J 7 bases, with 15 bases left between them. This CDR3 contains 13 residues. As DNA, the CDR3 is TGCGCCAGCGCGCCCCTCGCGTTGAATGAGCAGTTCTTC. Amino acid sequence: CASAPLALNEQFF.

In its sample, this clonotype was seen many times. V is TRBV7-9 and J is TRBJ1-5, with D maybe TRBD1 (6 bases). Trimming stripped 3 bases from V and 7 bases from J, with 10 bases between. Germline V lookup: CDR1 SEHNR, CDR2 FQNEAQ (reference sequence). The CDR3 extends over 13 amino acids. Written as DNA, the CDR3 is TGTGCCAGCAGCTTGTACAGGGACCAGCCCCAGCATTTT. It codes for CASSLYRDQPQHF.

The chain recombines TRBV20-1 with TRBJ1-3, with no clear D. Looked up from germline, CDR1 is DFQATT and CDR2 is SNEGSKA (reference sequence). The V end lost 4 bases, the J end lost 1 base, and 5 bases lay between the germline ends. The CDR3 runs 12 residues. The CDR3 protein is CSAKDSGNTIYF. In DNA, the CDR3 is TGCAGTGCTAAGGATTCTGGAAACACCATATATTTT.

With regard to this clonotype: The junction departs from the called germline gene at one end, perhaps through a read error. The rearrangement uses TRBV20-1 and TRBJ2-2, with 11 bases lining up with TRBD1. Germline CDR1 reads DFQATT; CDR2 reads SNEGSKA (reference sequence). This CDR3 has 17 amino acids. CDR3: CSANGQGASPGTGELVF. Here the CDR3 DNA reads TGCAGTGCCAATGGACAGGGGGCTAGCCCGGGGACCGGGGAGCTGGTTTTT.

This clonotype was counted between two and nine times. The rearrangement links TRBV19 to TRBJ2-2; TRBD1 matches at 7 bases. Losses at the gene ends were 10 bases for V and 2 bases for J; bases not matched to a gene: 7. The germline V gene has CDR1 LNHDA and CDR2 SQIVND (reference sequence). The CDR3 has 14 residues. CDR3 sequence reads: CATTNRGNTGELFF. The DNA of the CDR3 is TGTGCCACTACCAACAGGGGAAACACCGGGGAGCTGTTTTTT.

With regard to this clonotype: This clone may be a read error of a much larger clone one base away. The V call is TRBV5-1, the J call TRBJ1-2; the D gene is possibly TRBD1 (6 bases). The CDR3 spans 13 residues. Germline V gene lookup returns CDR1 SGHRS and CDR2 YFSETQ. The CDR3 nucleotides read TGCGCCAGCAGCTTACAGGGTTCCTATGTCTACACCTTC. It yields the protein CASSLQGSYVYTF.

The chain uses TRBV4-3 and TRBJ2-2; D may be TRBD1 or TRBD2 (5 bases each). The CDR3 runs to 18 residues. Trimming took off 0 bases at V and 0 bases at J, with 14 bases between the two ends. Germline assignment: CDR1 LGHNA and CDR2 YSLEER. CDR3 coding DNA: TGCGCCAGCAGCCAAGAGGGACCGGGACGGACGAACACCGGGGAGCTGTTTTTT. This translates into CASSQEGPGRTNTGELFF.

This clonotype was found many times. The chain joins TRBV12-3 or TRBV12-4 to TRBJ2-2, with 8 positions matching TRBD2. The V segment lost 3 bases and the J segment 5 bases; nucleotides outside the gene matches: 2. CDR3 size: 14 residues. CDR3 in DNA: TGTGCCAGCAGTTTGCGGGGGGCTACCGGGGAGCTGTTTTTT. It specifies CASSLRGATGELFF.

This clonotype was picked up many times. This sequence joins TRBV25-1 and TRBJ2-2, with unresolved D. The CDR3 totals 13 residues. The germline V and J ends were trimmed by 1 base and 4 bases, with 4 bases remaining between them. The V gene's germline CDR1 is MGHDK and CDR2 SYGVNS. CDR3 loop: CASSELSTGELFF. CDR3 nucleotides: TGTGCCAGCAGTGAATTGTCCACCGGGGAGCTGTTTTTT.

V gene TRBV5-1 combines with J gene TRBJ2-3, with D unresolved. Germline V gives CDR1 SGHRS, CDR2 YFSETQ. The V end was cut by 1 base, the J end by 0 bases, with 6 bases between. CDR3 length: 14 amino acids. The CDR3 here is CASSLRVSTDTQYF. DNA of the CDR3: TGCGCCAGCAGCTTGAGGGTTAGCACAGATACGCAGTATTTT. The variable domain in full, with the rest retrieved from reference TRBV5-1 and TRBJ2-3, is KAGVTQTPRYLIKTRGQQVTLSCSPISGHRSVSWYQQTPGQGLQFLFEYFSETQRNKGNFPGRFSGRQFSNSRSEMNVSTLELGDSALYLCASSLRVSTDTQYFGPGTRLTVL.

V gene TRBV4-3 combines with J gene TRBJ2-3, with D possibly being TRBD2 (6 bases). Trimming left V 0 bases short and J 10 bases short, with 17 bases between. There are 15 residues in the CDR3. From germline, CDR1 is LGHNA and CDR2 YSLEER. CDR3 DNA: TGCGCCAGCAGCCAAGAAAGGCCGGGACTCAGTGCGCAGTATTTT. Its translation: CASSQERPGLSAQYF.

This clonotype has a handful of counts. The chain carries TRBV7-8 and TRBJ1-6; D is unresolved. Germline assignment: CDR1 SGHVS and CDR2 FQNEAQ. The CDR3 has 18 amino acids. Trimming removed 0 bases from V and 7 bases from J, with 19 bases in between. CDR3 region: CASSLARFAGIGNSPLHF. The CDR3 region has the DNA TGTGCCAGCAGCTTAGCCCGCTTTGCCGGGATTGGGAATTCACCCCTCCACTTT.

This clonotype appeared many times. J is TRBJ1-5 and V is TRBV18; TRBD1 aligns across 7 bases. Germline CDR1 reads KGHSH; CDR2 reads LQKENI. This CDR3 has 14 amino acids. V lost 3 bases, J lost 6 bases, and 5 bases stayed unmatched. The CDR3 nucleotides read TGTGCCAGCTCACCCTCAGGGGGTAGTCAGCCCCAGCATTTT. Amino acids: CASSPSGGSQPQHF.

This clonotype was observed at least ten times. The V call is TRBV5-5, the J call TRBJ2-5; D is unclear. Germline values: CDR1 SGHKS, CDR2 YYEKEE (reference sequence). The CDR3 contains 12 residues. Trimming took off 2 bases at V and 4 bases at J, with 6 bases between the two ends. CDR3 nucleotide sequence: TGTGCCAGCAGCTTAGAAGTAGAGACCCAGTACTTC. It translates to CASSLEVETQYF.